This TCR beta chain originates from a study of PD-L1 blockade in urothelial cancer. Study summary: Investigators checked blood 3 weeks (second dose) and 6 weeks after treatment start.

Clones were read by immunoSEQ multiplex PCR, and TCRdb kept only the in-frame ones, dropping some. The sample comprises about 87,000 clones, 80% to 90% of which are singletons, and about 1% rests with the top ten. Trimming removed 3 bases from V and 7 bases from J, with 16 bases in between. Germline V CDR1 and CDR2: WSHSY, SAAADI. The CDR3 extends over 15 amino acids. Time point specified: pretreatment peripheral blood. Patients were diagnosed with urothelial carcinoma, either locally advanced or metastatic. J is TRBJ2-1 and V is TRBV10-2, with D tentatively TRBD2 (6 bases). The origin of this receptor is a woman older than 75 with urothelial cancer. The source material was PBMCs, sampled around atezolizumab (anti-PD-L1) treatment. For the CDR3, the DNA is TGCGCCAGCAGTGAACGGGCAGGGAGGTTGAATGAGCAGTTCTTC. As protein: CASSERAGRLNEQFF.